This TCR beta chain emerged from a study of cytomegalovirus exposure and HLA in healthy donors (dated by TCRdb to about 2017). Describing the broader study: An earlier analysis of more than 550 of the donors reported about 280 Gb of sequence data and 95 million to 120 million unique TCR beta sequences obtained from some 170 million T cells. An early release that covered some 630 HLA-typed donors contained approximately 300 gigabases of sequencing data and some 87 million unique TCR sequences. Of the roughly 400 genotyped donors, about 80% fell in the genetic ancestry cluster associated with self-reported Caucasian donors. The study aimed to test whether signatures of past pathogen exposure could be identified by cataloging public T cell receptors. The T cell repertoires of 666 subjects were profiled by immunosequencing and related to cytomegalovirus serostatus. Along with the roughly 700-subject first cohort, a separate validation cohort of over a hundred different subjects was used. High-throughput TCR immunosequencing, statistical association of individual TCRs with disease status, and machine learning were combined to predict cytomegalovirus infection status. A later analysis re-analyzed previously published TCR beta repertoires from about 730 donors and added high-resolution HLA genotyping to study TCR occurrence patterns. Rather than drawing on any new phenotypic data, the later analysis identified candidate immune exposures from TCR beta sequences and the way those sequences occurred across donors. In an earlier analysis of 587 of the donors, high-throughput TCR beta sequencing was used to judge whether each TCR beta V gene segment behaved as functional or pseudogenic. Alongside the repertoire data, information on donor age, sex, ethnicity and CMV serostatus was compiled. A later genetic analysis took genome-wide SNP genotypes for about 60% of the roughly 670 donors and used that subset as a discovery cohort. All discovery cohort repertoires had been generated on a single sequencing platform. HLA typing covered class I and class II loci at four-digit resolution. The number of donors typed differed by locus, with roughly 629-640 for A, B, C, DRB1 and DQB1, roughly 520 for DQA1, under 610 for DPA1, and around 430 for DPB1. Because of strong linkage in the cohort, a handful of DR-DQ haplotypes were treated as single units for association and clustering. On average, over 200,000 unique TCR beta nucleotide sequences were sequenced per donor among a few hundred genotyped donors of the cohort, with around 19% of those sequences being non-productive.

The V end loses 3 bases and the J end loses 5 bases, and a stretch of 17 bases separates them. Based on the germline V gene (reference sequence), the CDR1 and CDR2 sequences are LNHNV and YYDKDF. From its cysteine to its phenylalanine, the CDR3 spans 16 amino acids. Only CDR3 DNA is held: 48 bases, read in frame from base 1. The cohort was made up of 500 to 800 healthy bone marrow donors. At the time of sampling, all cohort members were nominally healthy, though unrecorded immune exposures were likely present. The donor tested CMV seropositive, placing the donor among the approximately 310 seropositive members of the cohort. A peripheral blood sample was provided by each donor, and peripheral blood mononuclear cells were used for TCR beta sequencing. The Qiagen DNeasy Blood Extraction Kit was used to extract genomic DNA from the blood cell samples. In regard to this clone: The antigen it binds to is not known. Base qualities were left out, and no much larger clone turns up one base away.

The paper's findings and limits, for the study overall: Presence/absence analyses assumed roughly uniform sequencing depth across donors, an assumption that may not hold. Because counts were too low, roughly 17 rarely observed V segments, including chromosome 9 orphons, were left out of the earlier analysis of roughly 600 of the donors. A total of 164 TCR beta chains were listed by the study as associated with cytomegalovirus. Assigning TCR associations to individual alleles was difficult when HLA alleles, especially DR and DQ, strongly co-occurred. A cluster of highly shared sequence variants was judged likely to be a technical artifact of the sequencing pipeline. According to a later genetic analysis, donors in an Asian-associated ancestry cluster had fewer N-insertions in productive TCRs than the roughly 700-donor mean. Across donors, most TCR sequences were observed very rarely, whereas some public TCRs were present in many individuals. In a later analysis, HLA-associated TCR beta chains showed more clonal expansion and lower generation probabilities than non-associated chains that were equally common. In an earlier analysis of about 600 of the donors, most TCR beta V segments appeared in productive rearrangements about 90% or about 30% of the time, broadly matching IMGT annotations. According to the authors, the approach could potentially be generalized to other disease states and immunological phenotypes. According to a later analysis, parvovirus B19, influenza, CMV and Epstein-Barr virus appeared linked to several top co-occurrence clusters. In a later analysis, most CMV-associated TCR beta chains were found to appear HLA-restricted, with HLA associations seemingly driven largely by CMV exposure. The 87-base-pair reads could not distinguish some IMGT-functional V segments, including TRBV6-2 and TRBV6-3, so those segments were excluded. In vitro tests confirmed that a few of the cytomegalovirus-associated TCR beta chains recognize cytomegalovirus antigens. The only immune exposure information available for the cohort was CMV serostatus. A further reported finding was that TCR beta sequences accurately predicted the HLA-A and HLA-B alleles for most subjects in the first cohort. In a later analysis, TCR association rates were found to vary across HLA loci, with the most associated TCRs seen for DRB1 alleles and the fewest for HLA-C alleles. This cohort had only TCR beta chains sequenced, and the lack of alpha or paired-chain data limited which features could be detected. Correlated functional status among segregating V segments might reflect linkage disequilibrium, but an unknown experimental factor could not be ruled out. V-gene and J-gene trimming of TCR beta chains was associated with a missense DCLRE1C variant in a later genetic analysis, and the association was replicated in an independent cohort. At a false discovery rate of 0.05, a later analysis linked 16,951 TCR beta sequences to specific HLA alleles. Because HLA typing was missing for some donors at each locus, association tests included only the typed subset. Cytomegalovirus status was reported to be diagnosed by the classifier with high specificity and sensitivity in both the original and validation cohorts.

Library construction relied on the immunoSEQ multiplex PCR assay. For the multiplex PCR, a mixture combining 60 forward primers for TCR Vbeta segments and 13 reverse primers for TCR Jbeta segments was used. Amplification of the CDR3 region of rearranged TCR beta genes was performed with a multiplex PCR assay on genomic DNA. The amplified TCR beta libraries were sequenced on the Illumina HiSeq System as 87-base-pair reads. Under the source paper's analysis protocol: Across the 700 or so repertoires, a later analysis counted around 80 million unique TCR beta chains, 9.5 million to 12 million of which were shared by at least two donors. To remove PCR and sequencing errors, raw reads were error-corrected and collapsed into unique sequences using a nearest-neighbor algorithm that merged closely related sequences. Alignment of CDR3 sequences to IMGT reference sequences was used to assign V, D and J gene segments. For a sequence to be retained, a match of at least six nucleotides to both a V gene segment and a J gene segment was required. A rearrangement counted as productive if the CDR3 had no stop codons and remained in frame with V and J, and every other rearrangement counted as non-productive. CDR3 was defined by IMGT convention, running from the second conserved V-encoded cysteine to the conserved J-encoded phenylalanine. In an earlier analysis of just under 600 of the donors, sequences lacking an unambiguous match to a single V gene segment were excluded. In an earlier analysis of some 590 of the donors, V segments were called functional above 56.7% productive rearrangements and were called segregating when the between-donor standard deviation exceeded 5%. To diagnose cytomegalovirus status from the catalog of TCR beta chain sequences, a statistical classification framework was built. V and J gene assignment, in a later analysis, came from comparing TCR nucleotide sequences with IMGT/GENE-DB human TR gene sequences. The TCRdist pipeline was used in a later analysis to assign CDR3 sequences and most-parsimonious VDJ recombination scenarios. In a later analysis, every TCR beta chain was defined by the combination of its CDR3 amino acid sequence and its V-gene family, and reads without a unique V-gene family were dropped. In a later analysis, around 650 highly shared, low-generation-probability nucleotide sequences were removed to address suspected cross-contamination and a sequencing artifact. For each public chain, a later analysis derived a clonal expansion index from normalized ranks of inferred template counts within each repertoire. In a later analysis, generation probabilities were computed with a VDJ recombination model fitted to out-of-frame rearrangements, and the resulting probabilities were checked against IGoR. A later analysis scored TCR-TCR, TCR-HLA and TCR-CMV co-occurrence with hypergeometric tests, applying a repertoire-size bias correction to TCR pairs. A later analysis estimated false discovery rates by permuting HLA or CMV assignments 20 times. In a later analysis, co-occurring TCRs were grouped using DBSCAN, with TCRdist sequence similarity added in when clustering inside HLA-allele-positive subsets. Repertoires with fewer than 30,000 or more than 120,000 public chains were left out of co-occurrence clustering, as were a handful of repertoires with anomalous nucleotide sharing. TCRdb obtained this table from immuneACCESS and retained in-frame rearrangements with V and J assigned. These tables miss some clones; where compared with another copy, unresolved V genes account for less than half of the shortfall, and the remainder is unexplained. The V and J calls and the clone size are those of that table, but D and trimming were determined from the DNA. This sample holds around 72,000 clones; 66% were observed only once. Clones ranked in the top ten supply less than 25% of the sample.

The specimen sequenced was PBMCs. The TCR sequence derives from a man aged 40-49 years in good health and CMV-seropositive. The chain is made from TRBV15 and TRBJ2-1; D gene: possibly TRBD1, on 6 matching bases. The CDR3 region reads CATSSDRFTGNNEQFF. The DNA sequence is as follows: TGTGCCACCAGCAGCGATCGTTTCACAGGGAACAATGAGCAGTTCTTC.